The rows below give T cell receptor beta chains drawn from one sample of a study of metastatic and nonmetastatic thyroid tumors. TCRdb used MiXCR to call clones anew from the PCR reads. The sample yields tens of thousands of clones, about 15% seen once. Sequencing was performed on blood. These receptors came from a female donor with papillary thyroid cancer or a benign thyroid nodule (not recorded which). Some clones in this sample may be carry-over from other donors' samples. Each CDR3 is given with its conserved first and last residue. The order of the fields is clone size, D gene, J gene, V gene, CDR3 protein, CDR3 DNA. A D gene is named only where the DNA matches it firmly. The size entry is marked missing in some rows and otherwise reads once, few, many or a size class.

clone size: -
D gene: -
J gene: TRBJ1-5
V gene: TRBV7-9
CDR3 protein: CASSLGGALTQPRHF
CDR3 DNA: TGTGCCAGCAGCTTAGGGGGGGCTCTAACTCAGCCCCGGCATTTT

clone size: -
D gene: -
J gene: TRBJ2-5
V gene: TRBV7-6
CDR3 protein: CASSKPGEETQYF
CDR3 DNA: TGTGCCAGCAGCAAACCTGGGGAGGAGACCCAGTACTTC

clone size: many
D gene: -
J gene: TRBJ1-4
V gene: TRBV6-1
CDR3 protein: CAGTSGLLNEKLFF
CDR3 DNA: TGTGCCGGTACCTCGGGACTGCTTAATGAAAAACTGTTTTTT

clone size: few
D gene: TRBD2
J gene: TRBJ2-2
V gene: TRBV10-1
CDR3 protein: CASSYSGSGTGELFF
CDR3 DNA: TGCGCCAGCAGTTATAGCGGGAGCGGGACCGGGGAGCTGTTTTTT

clone size: -
D gene: -
J gene: TRBJ1-2
V gene: TRBV7-2
CDR3 protein: CASSSGIGYTF
CDR3 DNA: TGTGCCAGCAGCTCAGGGATTGGCTACACCTTC

clone size: many
D gene: -
J gene: TRBJ1-4
V gene: TRBV6-6
CDR3 protein: CASSYSPIDRGNEKLFF
CDR3 DNA: TGTGCCAGCAGTTACTCCCCAATTGATCGTGGTAATGAAAAACTGTTTTTT

clone size: -
D gene: -
J gene: TRBJ2-3
V gene: TRBV30
CDR3 protein: CAWSKGWGDTYTQYF
CDR3 DNA: TGTGCCTGGAGCAAGGGTTGGGGGGACACGTATACGCAGTATTTT

clone size: many
D gene: -
J gene: TRBJ1-5
V gene: TRBV5-5
CDR3 protein: CASSLDGDSNQPQHF
CDR3 DNA: TGTGCCAGCAGCTTGGATGGAGACAGCAATCAGCCCCAGCATTTT

clone size: -
D gene: -
J gene: TRBJ1-4
V gene: TRBV30
CDR3 protein: CAWSTGQSTNEKLFF
CDR3 DNA: TGTGCCTGGAGTACTGGACAGTCAACTAATGAAAAACTGTTTTTT

clone size: -
D gene: TRBD1
J gene: TRBJ1-2
V gene: TRBV5-1
CDR3 protein: CASSQNGQGASYGYTF
CDR3 DNA: TGCGCCAGCAGCCAGAACGGACAGGGGGCAAGCTATGGCTACACCTTC

clone size: many
D gene: -
J gene: TRBJ1-2
V gene: TRBV7-9
CDR3 protein: CASSLSRVEGYGYTF
CDR3 DNA: TGTGCCAGCAGCCTCAGCCGGGTGGAAGGGTATGGCTACACCTTC

clone size: -
D gene: TRBD1
J gene: TRBJ2-7
V gene: TRBV12-3/TRBV12-4
CDR3 protein: CASSLTGVGEQYF
CDR3 DNA: TGTGCCAGCAGCTTGACAGGGGTGGGCGAGCAGTACTTC

clone size: many
D gene: TRBD1
J gene: TRBJ1-1
V gene: TRBV6-2/TRBV6-3
CDR3 protein: CASSSDRGPGAFF
CDR3 DNA: TGTGCCAGCAGTAGCGACAGGGGTCCCGGGGCTTTCTTT

clone size: many
D gene: -
J gene: TRBJ1-1
V gene: TRBV5-6
CDR3 protein: CASNRDIGTEAFF
CDR3 DNA: TGTGCCAGCAACCGGGACATCGGCACTGAAGCTTTCTTT

clone size: many
D gene: -
J gene: TRBJ2-2
V gene: TRBV24-1
CDR3 protein: CATSDFRGDTGELFF
CDR3 DNA: TGTGCCACCAGTGATTTCAGGGGTGACACCGGGGAGCTGTTTTTT

clone size: many
D gene: -
J gene: TRBJ2-7
V gene: TRBV2
CDR3 protein: CATITDRNYEQYF
CDR3 DNA: TGTGCCACCATTACGGACCGAAACTACGAGCAGTACTTC

clone size: many
D gene: -
J gene: TRBJ1-3
V gene: TRBV5-6
CDR3 protein: CASSYRAPYSGNTIYF
CDR3 DNA: TGTGCCAGCAGCTACCGGGCGCCCTACTCTGGAAACACCATATATTTT

clone size: -
D gene: -
J gene: TRBJ1-1
V gene: TRBV20-1
CDR3 protein: CSARVDPRGKGLWLMNTEAFF
CDR3 DNA: TGCAGTGCTAGAGTGGACCCCAGGGGAAAGGGGTTGTGGCTGATGAACACTGAAGCTTTCTTT

clone size: many
D gene: TRBD2
J gene: TRBJ2-7
V gene: TRBV13
CDR3 protein: CASSHPTSGRYEQYF
CDR3 DNA: TGTGCCAGCAGCCACCCGACTAGCGGGAGGTACGAGCAGTACTTC

clone size: many
D gene: TRBD2
J gene: TRBJ2-1
V gene: TRBV19
CDR3 protein: CASTSGAGGYNEQFF
CDR3 DNA: TGTGCCAGTACGAGCGGGGCAGGAGGATACAATGAGCAGTTCTTC

clone size: many
D gene: TRBD1
J gene: TRBJ1-5
V gene: TRBV20-1
CDR3 protein: CSARVGTAGQPQHF
CDR3 DNA: TGCAGTGCTAGAGTGGGGACAGCAGGTCAGCCCCAGCATTTT

clone size: many
D gene: -
J gene: TRBJ2-1
V gene: TRBV25-1
CDR3 protein: CASQRLGRPVNEQFF
CDR3 DNA: TGTGCCAGCCAGCGACTAGGAAGACCGGTCAATGAGCAGTTCTTC

clone size: -
D gene: TRBD1
J gene: TRBJ1-2
V gene: TRBV2
CDR3 protein: CAIIATTGVGYTF
CDR3 DNA: TGTGCCATCATTGCCACGACAGGGGTTGGCTACACCTTC

clone size: many
D gene: -
J gene: TRBJ1-1
V gene: TRBV10-2
CDR3 protein: CASSEAFLNTEAFF
CDR3 DNA: TGCGCCAGCAGTGAGGCATTTCTGAACACTGAAGCTTTCTTT

clone size: many
D gene: -
J gene: TRBJ1-6
V gene: TRBV9
CDR3 protein: CASSVDRVTNSPLHF
CDR3 DNA: TGTGCCAGCAGCGTAGACAGGGTAACGAATTCACCCCTCCACTTT

clone size: -
D gene: -
J gene: TRBJ1-6
V gene: TRBV7-9
CDR3 protein: CASILGSGWDTLHF
CDR3 DNA: TGTGCCAGCATCTTAGGTTCAGGGTGGGACACCCTCCACTTT

clone size: many
D gene: TRBD2
J gene: TRBJ2-2
V gene: TRBV20-1
CDR3 protein: CSAPGTSGYTGELFF
CDR3 DNA: TGCAGTGCTCCAGGGACTAGCGGCTACACCGGGGAGCTGTTTTTT

clone size: many
D gene: -
J gene: TRBJ1-4
V gene: TRBV28
CDR3 protein: CASSWNRADPNEKLFF
CDR3 DNA: TGTGCCAGCAGTTGGAACAGGGCGGATCCTAATGAAAAACTGTTTTTT

clone size: few
D gene: -
J gene: TRBJ2-6
V gene: TRBV27
CDR3 protein: CASIRVTSVANVLTF
CDR3 DNA: -

clone size: -
D gene: TRBD2
J gene: TRBJ2-5
V gene: TRBV7-9
CDR3 protein: CASSQAGTIGAETQYF
CDR3 DNA: TGTGCCAGCAGCCAAGCGGGGACTATTGGGGCGGAGACCCAGTACTTC

clone size: once
D gene: -
J gene: TRBJ1-4
V gene: TRBV30
CDR3 protein: CASSIRGGEKLFF
CDR3 DNA: TGTGCCAGTAGTATCAGGGGAGGAGAAAAACTGTTTTTT

clone size: -
D gene: -
J gene: TRBJ1-1
V gene: TRBV2
CDR3 protein: CASIRTVEAFF
CDR3 DNA: TGTGCCAGCATCCGTACAGTTGAAGCTTTCTTT

clone size: few
D gene: -
J gene: TRBJ1-1
V gene: TRBV6-1
CDR3 protein: CASSRTGLRNTEAFF
CDR3 DNA: TGTGCCAGCAGCCGAACTGGACTCCGGAACACTGAAGCTTTCTTT

clone size: few
D gene: TRBD2
J gene: TRBJ2-7
V gene: TRBV19
CDR3 protein: CASSADREGYDQYF
CDR3 DNA: TGTGCCAGTAGCGCGGATAGGGAGGGGTACGATCAGTACTTC

clone size: many
D gene: TRBD1
J gene: TRBJ2-1
V gene: TRBV3-1
CDR3 protein: CASSLWDSEQFF
CDR3 DNA: TGTGCCAGCAGCCTCTGGGACAGTGAGCAGTTCTTC

clone size: many
D gene: TRBD1
J gene: TRBJ1-5
V gene: TRBV19
CDR3 protein: CASSIGTGNSNQPQHF
CDR3 DNA: TGTGCCAGTAGTATCGGGACAGGCAATAGCAATCAGCCCCAGCATTTT

clone size: many
D gene: -
J gene: TRBJ1-1
V gene: TRBV3-1
CDR3 protein: CASSQGAAEAFF
CDR3 DNA: TGTGCCAGCAGCCAAGGGGCAGCTGAAGCTTTCTTT

clone size: many
D gene: TRBD1
J gene: TRBJ1-1
V gene: TRBV19
CDR3 protein: CASSRNRGIAEAFF
CDR3 DNA: TGTGCCAGTAGTAGAAACAGGGGTATCGCTGAAGCTTTCTTT

clone size: -
D gene: TRBD1
J gene: TRBJ1-3
V gene: TRBV5-1
CDR3 protein: CASSFGTVNTIYF
CDR3 DNA: TGCGCCAGCAGTTTCGGGACAGTAAACACCATATATTTT

clone size: many
D gene: TRBD2
J gene: TRBJ2-3
V gene: TRBV6-2/TRBV6-3
CDR3 protein: CASSYPLAGGTDTQYF
CDR3 DNA: TGTGCCAGCAGTTACCCACTAGCGGGCGGCACAGATACGCAGTATTTT

clone size: many
D gene: -
J gene: TRBJ1-6
V gene: TRBV5-4
CDR3 protein: CASSFYRDTSPLHF
CDR3 DNA: TGTGCCAGCAGCTTTTATAGGGACACCTCACCCCTCCACTTT

clone size: many
D gene: -
J gene: TRBJ1-5
V gene: TRBV12-3/TRBV12-4
CDR3 protein: CASSLTQPQHF
CDR3 DNA: TGTGCCAGCAGTTTAACCCAGCCCCAGCATTTT

clone size: many
D gene: TRBD1
J gene: TRBJ2-4
V gene: TRBV28
CDR3 protein: CASSGQGMENIQYF
CDR3 DNA: TGTGCCAGCAGTGGACAGGGCATGGAAAACATTCAGTACTTC

clone size: many
D gene: TRBD1
J gene: TRBJ1-1
V gene: TRBV11-3
CDR3 protein: CASSSPGGEAFF
CDR3 DNA: TGTGCCAGCAGCTCGCCAGGGGGTGAAGCTTTCTTT